This T cell receptor beta chain was sequenced in a study of early T cells in non-severe SARS-CoV-2 infection. The CDR3 totals 16 residues. The germline gives CDR1 LNHDA, CDR2 SQIVND (reference sequence). The junction had 5 bases not matched to a gene; V was cut back by 4 bases and J by 4 bases. Attachment of unique molecular identifiers to individual cDNA molecules was performed. TCRdb redid the calling of the 5' RACE reads with MiXCR, one entry per CDR3 protein. The table lists some 70,000 distinct CDR3 sequences, about 9% of them singletons. The sample holds a few counts of this clonotype. V usage is TRBV19 and J usage is TRBJ2-1, with 12 bases aligning to TRBD2. The sample was whole blood. The receptor comes from an adult who was a healthcare worker with PCR-confirmed SARS-CoV-2 infection or an uninfected control (not recorded which). The CDR3 spells CASSKRTSGVYNEQFF. In nucleotides, the CDR3 is TGTGCCAGTAGTAAAAGGACTAGCGGGGTTTACAATGAGCAGTTCTTC.